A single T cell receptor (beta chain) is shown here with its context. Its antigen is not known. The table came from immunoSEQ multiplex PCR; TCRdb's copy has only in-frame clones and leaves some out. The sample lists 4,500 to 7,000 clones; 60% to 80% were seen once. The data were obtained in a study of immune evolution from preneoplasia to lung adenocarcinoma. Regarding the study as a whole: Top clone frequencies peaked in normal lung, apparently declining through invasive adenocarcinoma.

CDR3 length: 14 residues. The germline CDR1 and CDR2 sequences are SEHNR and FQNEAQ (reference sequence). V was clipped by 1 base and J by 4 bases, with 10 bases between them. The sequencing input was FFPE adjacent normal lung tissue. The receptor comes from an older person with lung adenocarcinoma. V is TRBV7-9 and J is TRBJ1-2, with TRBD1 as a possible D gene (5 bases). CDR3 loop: CASSLGDSTYGYTF. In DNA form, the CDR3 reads TGTGCCAGCAGCTTAGGGGACTCAACCTATGGCTACACCTTC.